The TCR beta chain under discussion was sequenced for a study of beta chain features in type 1 diabetes. Whole-study findings and limits: In every one of the four CD4+ subsets, TCRB CDR3s were moderately but significantly shorter in Type 1 diabetes patients.

Per the germline V gene, CDR1 is ENHRY and CDR2 is SYGVKD. CDR3 length: 16 amino acids. The V gene end was trimmed by 11 bases and the J gene end by 2 bases; junction bases not matched to a gene: 11. This clone was observed a handful of times. Its target is not known. Reverse transcribing all isolated RNA meant expressed TCRB transcripts were sequenced. Only in-frame clones appear in the TCRdb table, and some are missing; sequencing was by immunoSEQ multiplex PCR. The sample yields a few hundred thousand clones, about 23% seen once. CD45RO/CCR7/CD25/CD127/CD95/CD27 staining was used to isolate CD4+ naive, central memory, regulatory and stem cell-like memory cells by sorting.

The V and J genes are TRBV10-3 and TRBJ2-6; 8 bases fit TRBD1. The material sequenced was naive CD4+ T cells from blood. This TCR was sampled from a young woman with type 1 diabetes. This chain's CDR3 is CADGQGQGPGANVLTF. The CDR3 nucleotides read TGTGCCGATGGACAGGGCCAAGGTCCTGGGGCCAACGTCCTGACTTTC.